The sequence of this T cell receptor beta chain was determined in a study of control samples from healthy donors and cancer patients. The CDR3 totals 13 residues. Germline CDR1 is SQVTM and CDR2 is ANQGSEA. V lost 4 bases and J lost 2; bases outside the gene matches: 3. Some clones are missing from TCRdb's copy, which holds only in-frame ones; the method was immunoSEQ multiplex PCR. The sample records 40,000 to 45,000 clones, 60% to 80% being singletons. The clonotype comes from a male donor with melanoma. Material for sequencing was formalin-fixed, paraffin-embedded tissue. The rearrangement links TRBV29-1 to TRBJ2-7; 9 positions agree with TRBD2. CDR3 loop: CSVVAGAPYEQYF. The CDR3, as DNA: TGCAGCGTTGTAGCGGGAGCCCCCTACGAGCAGTACTTC.